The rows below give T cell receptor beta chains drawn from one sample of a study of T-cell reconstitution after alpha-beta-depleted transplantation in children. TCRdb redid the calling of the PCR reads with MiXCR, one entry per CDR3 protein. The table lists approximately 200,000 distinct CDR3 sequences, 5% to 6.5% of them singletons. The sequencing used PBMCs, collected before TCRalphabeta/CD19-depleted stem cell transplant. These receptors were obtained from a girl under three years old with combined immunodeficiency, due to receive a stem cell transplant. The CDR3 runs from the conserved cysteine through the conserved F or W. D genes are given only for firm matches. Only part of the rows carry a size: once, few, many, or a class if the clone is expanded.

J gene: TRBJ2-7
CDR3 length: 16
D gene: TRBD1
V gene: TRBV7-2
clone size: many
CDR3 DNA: TGTGCCAGCAGCCTGCAAGTAAGGGACAGGGCCTACGAGCAGTACTTC
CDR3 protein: CASSLQVRDRAYEQYF

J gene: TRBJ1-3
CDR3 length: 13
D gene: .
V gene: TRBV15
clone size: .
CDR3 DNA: TGTGCCACCAGCACCCCCCCGAGCAACACCATATATTTT
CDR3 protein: CATSTPPSNTIYF

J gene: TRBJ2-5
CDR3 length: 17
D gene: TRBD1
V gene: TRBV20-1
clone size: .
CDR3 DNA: TGCAGTGCATTCCGTTGGGGGTCAGGGGGCGTTCAAGAGACCCAGTACTTC
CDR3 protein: CSAFRWGSGGVQETQYF

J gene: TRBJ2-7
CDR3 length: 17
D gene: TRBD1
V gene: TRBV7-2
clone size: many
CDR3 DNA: TGTGCCAGCAGCTTAGGTTCACCGGGACAGGGCCTCTACGAGCAGTACTTC
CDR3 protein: CASSLGSPGQGLYEQYF

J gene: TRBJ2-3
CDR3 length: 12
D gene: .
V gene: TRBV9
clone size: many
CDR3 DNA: TGTGCCAGCAGCGTAGGAAAGGATACGCAGTATTTT
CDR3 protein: CASSVGKDTQYF

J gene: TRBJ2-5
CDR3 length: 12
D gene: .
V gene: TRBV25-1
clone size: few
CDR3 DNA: TGTGCCAGTACAGGGTTCCAAGAGACCCAGTACTTC
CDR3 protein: CASTGFQETQYF

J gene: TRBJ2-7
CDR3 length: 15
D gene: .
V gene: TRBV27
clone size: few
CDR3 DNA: TGTGCCAGCAGTTCACACAGAACGAATAGGTACGAGCAGTACTTC
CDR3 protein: CASSSHRTNRYEQYF

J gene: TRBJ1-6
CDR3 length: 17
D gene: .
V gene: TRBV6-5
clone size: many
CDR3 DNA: TGTGCCAGCAGTTCCCTCCAGCCACAGGGAGTTAATTCACCCCTCCACTTT
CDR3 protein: CASSSLQPQGVNSPLHF

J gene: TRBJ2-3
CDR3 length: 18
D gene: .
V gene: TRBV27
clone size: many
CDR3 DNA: TGTGCCAGCAGTACATCCCCCCTAGGGCGGGGATACACAGATACGCAGTATTTT
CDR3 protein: CASSTSPLGRGYTDTQYF

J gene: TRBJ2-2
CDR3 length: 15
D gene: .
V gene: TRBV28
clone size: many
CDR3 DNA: TGTGCCAGCAGTTTGTTAGGGGGTCGAACCGGGGAGCTGTTTTTT
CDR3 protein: CASSLLGGRTGELFF